Sequencing of this TCR beta chain was carried out in a study of OX40 agonist ivuxolimab in advanced cancers. Study summary: Across the patients, intravenous ivuxolimab was delivered every 2 weeks at 0.01 to 10 mg/kg.

No patient had autoimmune disease or received systemic immunosuppression. As regards this clone: Antigen specificity is unknown.

V trimming: 4 bases; J trimming: 4 bases; junction bases outside the gene matches: 7. The CDR3 totals 14 residues. In germline, CDR1 is SQVTM, CDR2 ANQGSEA. General study points: Expansion of clones was among the lowest in partial responders at 0.1-3.0 mg/kg. Both CD4+ and CD8+ T cell populations in blood had undergone clonal expansion by week 6 at 0.1 to 3.0 mg/kg.

Profiling relied on immunoSEQ multiplex PCR, and the TCRdb table lists in-frame clones only, not all of them. The table has more than 75,000 clones, around 89% seen once. Source: CD4+ or CD8+ T cells sorted from blood, taken in a trial of the OX40 agonist ivuxolimab. The clonotype originates from an adult with an advanced solid tumor such as melanoma, head and neck, liver or kidney cancer. The rearrangement links TRBV29-1 to TRBJ1-3; 7 bases align to TRBD1. The CDR3 spells CSVVTGAAGNTIYF. The CDR3 nucleotides read TGCAGCGTTGTAACAGGGGCTGCAGGAAACACCATATATTTT.